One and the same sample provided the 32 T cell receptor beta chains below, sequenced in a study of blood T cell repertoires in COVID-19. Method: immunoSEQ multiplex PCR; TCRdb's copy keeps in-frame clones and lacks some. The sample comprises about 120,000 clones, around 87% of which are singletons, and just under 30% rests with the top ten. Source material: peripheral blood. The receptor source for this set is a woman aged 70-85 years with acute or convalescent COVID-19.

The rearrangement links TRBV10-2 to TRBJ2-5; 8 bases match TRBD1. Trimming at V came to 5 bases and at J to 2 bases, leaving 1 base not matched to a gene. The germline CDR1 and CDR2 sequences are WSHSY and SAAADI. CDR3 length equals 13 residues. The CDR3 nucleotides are TGCGCCAGCAGTCGGACAGGGCAAGAGACCCAGTACTTC. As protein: CASSRTGQETQYF.

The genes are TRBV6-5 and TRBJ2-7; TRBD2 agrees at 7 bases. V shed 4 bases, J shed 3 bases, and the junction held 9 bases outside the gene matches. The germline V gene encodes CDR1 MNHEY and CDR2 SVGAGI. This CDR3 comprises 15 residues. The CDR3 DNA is TGTGCCAGCAGTTCCCGTTCCAGCGGGGACTACGAGCAGTACTTC. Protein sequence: CASSSRSSGDYEQYF.

In DNA form, the CDR3 reads TGTGCCATCAGTGATGGAGGGACGGCAGGTGAAAAACTGTTTTTT. Translated, it gives CAISDGGTAGEKLFF. The V and J genes are TRBV10-3 and TRBJ1-4, with D possibly being TRBD1 (5 bases). CDR3 length: 15 residues. The germline V gene has CDR1 ENHRY and CDR2 SYGVKD. The V and J ends lost 3 bases and 7 bases respectively, with 15 bases between them.

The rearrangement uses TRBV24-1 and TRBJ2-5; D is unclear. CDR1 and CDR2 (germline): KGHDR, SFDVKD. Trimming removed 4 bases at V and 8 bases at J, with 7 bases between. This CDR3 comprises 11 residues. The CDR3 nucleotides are TGTGCCACCAGTGACCTGAGAACCCAGTACTTC. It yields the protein CATSDLRTQYF.

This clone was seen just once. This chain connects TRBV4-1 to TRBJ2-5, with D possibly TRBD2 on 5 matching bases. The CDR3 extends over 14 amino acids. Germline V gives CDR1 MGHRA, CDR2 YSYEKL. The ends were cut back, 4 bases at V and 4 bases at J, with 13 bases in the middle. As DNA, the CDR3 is TGCGCCAGCAGCCTTGTCCCCCGGGGAGAGACCCAGTACTTC. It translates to CASSLVPRGETQYF.

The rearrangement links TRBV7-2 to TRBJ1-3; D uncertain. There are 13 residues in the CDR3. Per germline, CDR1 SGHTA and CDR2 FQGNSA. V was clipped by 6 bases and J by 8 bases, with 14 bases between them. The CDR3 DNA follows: TGTGCCAGCAGTAAGTGGGCCGGCGACACCATATATTTT. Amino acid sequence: CASSKWAGDTIYF.

The CDR3 DNA reads TGTGCCAGCAGCCAAGATCCCCTAGCGGCTAACAACTACGAGCAGTACTTC. Translation: CASSQDPLAANNYEQYF. The chain joins TRBV3-1 (or the pseudogene TRBV3-2) to TRBJ2-7, with TRBD2 identical over 7 bases. The V gene's germline CDR1 is LGHDT and CDR2 YNNKEL (reference sequence). The CDR3 length is 17 residues. The V segment lost 0 bases and the J segment 3 bases; nucleotides outside the gene matches: 11.

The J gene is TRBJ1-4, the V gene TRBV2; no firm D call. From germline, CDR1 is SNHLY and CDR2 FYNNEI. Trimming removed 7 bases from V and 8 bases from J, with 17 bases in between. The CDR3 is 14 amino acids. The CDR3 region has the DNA TGTGCCAGCAACGAAGGAGGTTTCAAGGAAAAACTGTTTTTT. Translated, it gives CASNEGGFKEKLFF.

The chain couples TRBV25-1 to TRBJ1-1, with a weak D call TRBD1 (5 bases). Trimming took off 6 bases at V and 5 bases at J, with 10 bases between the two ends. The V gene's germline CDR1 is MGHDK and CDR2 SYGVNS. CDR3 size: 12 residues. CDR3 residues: CASRRGGTEAFF. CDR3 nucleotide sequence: TGTGCCAGCAGGCGCGGGGGGACTGAAGCTTTCTTT.

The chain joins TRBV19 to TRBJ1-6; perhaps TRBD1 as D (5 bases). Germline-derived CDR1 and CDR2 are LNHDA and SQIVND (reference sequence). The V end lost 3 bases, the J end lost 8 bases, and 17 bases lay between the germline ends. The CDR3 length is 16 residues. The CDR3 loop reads CASSISPGTTHSPLHF. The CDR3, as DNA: TGTGCCAGTAGTATCTCCCCCGGGACTACACATTCACCCCTCCACTTT.

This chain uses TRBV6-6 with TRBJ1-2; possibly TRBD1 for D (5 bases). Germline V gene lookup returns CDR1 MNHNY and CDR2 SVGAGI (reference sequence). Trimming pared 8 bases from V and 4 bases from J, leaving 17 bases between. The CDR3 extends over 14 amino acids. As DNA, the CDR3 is TGTGCCAGCGGGGCCCTCGGGCTACGCTATGGCTACACCTTC. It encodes CASGALGLRYGYTF.

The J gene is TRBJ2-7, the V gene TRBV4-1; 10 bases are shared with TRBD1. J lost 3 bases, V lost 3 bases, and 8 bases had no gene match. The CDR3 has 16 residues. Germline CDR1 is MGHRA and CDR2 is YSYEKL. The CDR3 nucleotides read TGCGCCAGCAGCCATAGTTCCCGGGACAGGGGCTACGAGCAGTACTTC. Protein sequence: CASSHSSRDRGYEQYF.

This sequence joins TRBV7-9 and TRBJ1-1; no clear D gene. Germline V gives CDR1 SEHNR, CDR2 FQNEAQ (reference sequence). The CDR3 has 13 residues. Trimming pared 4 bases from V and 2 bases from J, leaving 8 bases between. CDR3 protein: CASSSYSNTEAFF. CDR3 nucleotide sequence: TGTGCCAGCAGCTCCTACAGCAACACTGAAGCTTTCTTT. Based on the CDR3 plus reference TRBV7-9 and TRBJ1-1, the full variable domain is DTGVSQNPRHKITKRGQNVTFRCDPISEHNRLYWYRQTLGQGPEFLTYFQNEAQLEKSRLLSDRFSAERPKGSFSTLEIQRTEQGDSAMYLCASSSYSNTEAFFGQGTRLTVV.

This CDR3 reads CASSLQYTGELFF. The CDR3 DNA is TGTGCCAGCAGCTTACAGTACACCGGGGAGCTGTTTTTT. The chain carries TRBV11-2 and TRBJ2-2; D is unresolved. The V end was cut by 2 bases, the J end by 3 bases, with 4 bases between. This CDR3 has 13 amino acids. Germline CDR1 reads SGHAT; CDR2 reads FQNNGV.

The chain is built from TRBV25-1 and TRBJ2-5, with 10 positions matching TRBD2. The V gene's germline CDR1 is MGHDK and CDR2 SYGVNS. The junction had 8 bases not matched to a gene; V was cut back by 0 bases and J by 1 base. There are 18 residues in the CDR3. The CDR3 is CASSEYAAASGSQETQYF. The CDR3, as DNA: TGTGCCAGCAGTGAATACGCGGCGGCTAGCGGGAGCCAAGAGACCCAGTACTTC.

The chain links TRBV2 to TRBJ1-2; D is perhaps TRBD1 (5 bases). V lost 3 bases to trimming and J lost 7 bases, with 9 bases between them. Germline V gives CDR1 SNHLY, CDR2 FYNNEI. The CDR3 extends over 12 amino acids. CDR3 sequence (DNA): TGTGCCAGCAGTGACATTGGGGCTGGCTACACCTTC. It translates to CASSDIGAGYTF.

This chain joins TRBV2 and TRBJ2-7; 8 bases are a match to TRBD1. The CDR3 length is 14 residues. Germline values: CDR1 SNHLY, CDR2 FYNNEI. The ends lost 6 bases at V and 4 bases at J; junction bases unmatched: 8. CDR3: CASRAGTGQYEQYF. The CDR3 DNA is TGTGCCAGCAGGGCCGGGACAGGTCAATACGAGCAGTACTTC. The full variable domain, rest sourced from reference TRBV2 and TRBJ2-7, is EPEVTQTPSHQVTQMGQEVILRCVPISNHLYFYWYRQILGQKVEFLVSFYNNEISEKSEIFDDQFSVERPDGSNFTLKIRSTKLEDSAMYFCASRAGTGQYEQYFGPGTRLTVT.

Written as DNA, the CDR3 is TGTGCCAGCAGCTTGGGACACTTGAACACTGAAGCTTTCTTT. Translated, it gives CASSLGHLNTEAFF. The chain links TRBV5-5 to TRBJ1-1; D call uncertain. Trimming shortened V by 0 bases and J by 0 bases, and 6 bases separated the two germline ends. Germline CDR1 reads SGHKS; CDR2 reads YYEKEE (reference sequence). CDR3 length: 14 amino acids.

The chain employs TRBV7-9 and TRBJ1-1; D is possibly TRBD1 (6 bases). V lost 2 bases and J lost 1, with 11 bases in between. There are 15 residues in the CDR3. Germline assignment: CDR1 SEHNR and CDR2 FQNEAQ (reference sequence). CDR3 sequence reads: CASSLLPGENTEAFF. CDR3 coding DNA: TGTGCCAGCAGCTTATTACCAGGGGAGAACACTGAAGCTTTCTTT.

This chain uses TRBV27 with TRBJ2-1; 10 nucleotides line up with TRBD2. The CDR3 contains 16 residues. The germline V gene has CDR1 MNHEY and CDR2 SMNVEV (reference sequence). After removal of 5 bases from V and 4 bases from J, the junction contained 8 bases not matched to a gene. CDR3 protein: CASSPQLAGRYNEQFF. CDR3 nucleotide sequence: TGTGCCAGCAGTCCTCAACTAGCGGGGAGATACAATGAGCAGTTCTTC.

The CDR3 here is CASSAEDRLIYEQYF. The CDR3 nucleotides read TGTGCCAGCAGCGCAGAGGACAGACTAATCTACGAGCAGTACTTC. The chain carries TRBV9 and TRBJ2-7; D might be TRBD1 (6 bases). The CDR3 contains 15 residues. The V end was cut by 3 bases, the J end by 3 bases, with 16 bases between. Germline V CDR1 and CDR2: SGDLS, YYNGEE. Drawing the rest from reference TRBV9 and TRBJ2-7, the complete variable domain is DSGVTQTPKHLITATGQRVTLRCSPRSGDLSVYWYQQSLDQGLQFLIQYYNGEERAKGNILERFSAQQFPDLHSELNLSSLELGDSALYFCASSAEDRLIYEQYFGPGTRLTVT.

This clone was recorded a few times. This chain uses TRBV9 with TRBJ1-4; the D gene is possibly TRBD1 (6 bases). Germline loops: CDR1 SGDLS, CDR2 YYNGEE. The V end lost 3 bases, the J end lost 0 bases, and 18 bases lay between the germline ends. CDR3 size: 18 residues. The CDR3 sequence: CASSGTGTTLPTNEKLFF. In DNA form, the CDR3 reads TGTGCCAGCAGCGGGACCGGGACAACCCTTCCAACTAATGAAAAACTGTTTTTT. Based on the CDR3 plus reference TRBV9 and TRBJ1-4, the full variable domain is DSGVTQTPKHLITATGQRVTLRCSPRSGDLSVYWYQQSLDQGLQFLIQYYNGEERAKGNILERFSAQQFPDLHSELNLSSLELGDSALYFCASSGTGTTLPTNEKLFFGSGTQLSVL.

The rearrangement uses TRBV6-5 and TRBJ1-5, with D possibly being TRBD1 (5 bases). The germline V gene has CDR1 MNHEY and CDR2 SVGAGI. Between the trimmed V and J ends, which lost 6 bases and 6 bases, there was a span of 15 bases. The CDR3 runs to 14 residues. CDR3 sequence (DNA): TGTGCCAGCAGATTCCAGGGTATGGGTCAGCCCCAGCATTTT. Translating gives CASRFQGMGQPQHF.

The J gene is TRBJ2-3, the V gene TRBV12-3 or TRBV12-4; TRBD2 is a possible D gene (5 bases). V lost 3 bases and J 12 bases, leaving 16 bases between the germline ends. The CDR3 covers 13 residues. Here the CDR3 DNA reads TGTGCCAGCAGTTTCCAGACTACCACAGCACAGTATTTT. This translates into CASSFQTTTAQYF.

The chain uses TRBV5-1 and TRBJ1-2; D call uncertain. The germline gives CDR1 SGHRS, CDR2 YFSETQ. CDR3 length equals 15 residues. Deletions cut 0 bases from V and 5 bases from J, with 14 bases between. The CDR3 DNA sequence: TGCGCCAGCAGCTTGGGAGCCGGGATTCAGTATGGCTACACCTTC. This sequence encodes CASSLGAGIQYGYTF.

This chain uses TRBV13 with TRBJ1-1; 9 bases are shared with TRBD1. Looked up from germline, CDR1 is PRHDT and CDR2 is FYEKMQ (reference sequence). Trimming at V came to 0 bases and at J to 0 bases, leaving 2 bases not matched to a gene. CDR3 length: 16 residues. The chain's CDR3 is CASSLGTGGLNTEAFF. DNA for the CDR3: TGTGCCAGCAGCTTAGGGACAGGGGGTTTGAACACTGAAGCTTTCTTT.

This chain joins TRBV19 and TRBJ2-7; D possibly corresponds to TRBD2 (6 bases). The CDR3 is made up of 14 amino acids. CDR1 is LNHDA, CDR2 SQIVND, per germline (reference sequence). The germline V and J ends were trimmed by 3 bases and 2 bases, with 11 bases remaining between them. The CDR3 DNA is TGTGCCAGTAGTATCCCCGGGAGCCCCTACGAGCAGTACTTC. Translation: CASSIPGSPYEQYF.

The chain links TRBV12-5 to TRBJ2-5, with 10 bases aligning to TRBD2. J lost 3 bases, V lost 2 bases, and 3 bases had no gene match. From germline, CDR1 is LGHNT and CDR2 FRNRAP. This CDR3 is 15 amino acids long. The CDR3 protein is CASGLISGGEETQYF. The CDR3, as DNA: TGTGCTAGTGGTTTGATCAGCGGGGGGGAAGAGACCCAGTACTTC.

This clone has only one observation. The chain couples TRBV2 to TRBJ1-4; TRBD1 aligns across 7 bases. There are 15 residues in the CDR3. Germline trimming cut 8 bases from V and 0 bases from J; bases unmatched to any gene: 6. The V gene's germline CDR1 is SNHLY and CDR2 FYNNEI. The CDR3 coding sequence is TGTGCCAGCCGGGACAGTCGAGCAACTAATGAAAAACTGTTTTTT. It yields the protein CASRDSRATNEKLFF.

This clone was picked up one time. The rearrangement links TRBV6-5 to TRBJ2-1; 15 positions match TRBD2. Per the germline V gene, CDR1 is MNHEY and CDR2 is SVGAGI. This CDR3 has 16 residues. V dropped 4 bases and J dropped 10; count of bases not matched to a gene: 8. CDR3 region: CASSSGLAGGPGEQFF. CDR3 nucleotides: TGTGCCAGCAGTTCCGGACTAGCGGGGGGGCCAGGGGAGCAGTTCTTC.

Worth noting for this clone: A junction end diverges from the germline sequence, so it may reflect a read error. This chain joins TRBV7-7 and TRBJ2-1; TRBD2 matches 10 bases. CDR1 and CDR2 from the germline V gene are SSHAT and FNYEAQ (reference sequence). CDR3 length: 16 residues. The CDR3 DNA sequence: TGTGCTAGCAGCGAACCCCTAGCGGGAGATTACAATGAGCAGTTCTTC. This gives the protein CASSEPLAGDYNEQFF.

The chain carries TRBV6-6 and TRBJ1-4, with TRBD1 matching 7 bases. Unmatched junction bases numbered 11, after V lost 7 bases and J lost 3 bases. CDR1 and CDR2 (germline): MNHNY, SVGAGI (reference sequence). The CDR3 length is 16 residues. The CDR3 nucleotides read TGTGCCAGCACCCCTACTTGGGGACAGTCTAATGAAAAACTGTTTTTT. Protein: CASTPTWGQSNEKLFF.